A selection of T cell receptor beta chains follows, all from one sample in a study of blood T cell repertoires in COVID-19. The assay was immunoSEQ multiplex PCR, and TCRdb's table has in-frame clones only and misses some. In the table there are 250,000 to 350,000 clones, 85% to 90% of which are singletons. The specimen sequenced was PBMCs or T cells enriched from blood (not recorded which). Every receptor here comes from a woman under 30 with acute COVID-19. The CDR3 runs from the conserved cysteine through the conserved F or W. Fields, in order: J gene, clone size, V gene, D gene, CDR3 protein, CDR3 DNA. The D gene is left open where the match is weak. Expanded clones are given a class, and other clones once, few, many or no size at all.

TRBJ2-1,.,TRBV6-5,.,CASTPAGGTYNEQFF,TGTGCCAGCACCCCCGCCGGGGGAACCTACAATGAGCAGTTCTTC
TRBJ1-5,.,TRBV7-8,.,CASSLKHREGRKQPQHF,TGTGCCAGCAGCTTAAAACACCGGGAGGGTCGAAAGCAGCCCCAGCATTTT
TRBJ2-1,.,TRBV3-1/TRBV3-2,.,CASSQYPFRVRLFNEQFF,TGTGCCAGCAGCCAATACCCCTTTCGGGTACGCTTGTTCAATGAGCAGTTCTTC
TRBJ1-4,.,TRBV19,TRBD1,CASSRRQGEFEKLFF,TGTGCCAGTAGTCGCCGACAGGGGGAATTTGAAAAACTGTTTTTT
TRBJ2-5,once,TRBV19,.,CASSKRQSVTQETQYF,TGTGCCAGTAGTAAAAGACAGTCAGTAACACAAGAGACCCAGTACTTC
TRBJ1-4,.,TRBV4-1,.,CASSQVQGLGKLFF,TGCGCCAGCAGCCAAGTTCAAGGACTTGGGAAACTGTTTTTT
TRBJ2-7,.,TRBV27,TRBD2,CASRGLDRDGTSGVSSYEQYF,TGTGCCAGCAGGGGATTGGACAGGGATGGGACTAGCGGGGTCAGCTCCTACGAGCAGTACTTC
TRBJ2-1,.,TRBV7-3,TRBD2,CASSLTLATNNEQFF,TGTGCCAGCAGCTTAACACTAGCGACCAACAATGAGCAGTTCTTC
TRBJ2-1,.,TRBV4-1,.,CASSQVVSYNEQFF,TGCGCCAGCAGCCAAGTAGTCTCCTACAATGAGCAGTTCTTC
TRBJ1-4,.,TRBV28,.,CATKFRAGNEKLFF,TGTGCCACCAAGTTCCGGGCAGGGAATGAAAAACTGTTTTTT
TRBJ1-5,.,TRBV27,.,CASSLQGNQPQHF,TGTGCCAGCAGTTTGCAGGGCAATCAGCCCCAGCATTTT
TRBJ1-1,.,TRBV6-1,.,CASSEQGRNTEAFF,TGTGCCAGCAGTGAACAGGGGAGGAACACTGAAGCTTTCTTT
TRBJ1-6,.,TRBV30,.,CAWRLRSSYNSPLHF,TGTGCCTGGAGGTTGCGGAGCTCCTATAATTCACCCCTCCACTTT
TRBJ1-6,.,TRBV7-9,.,CASSFPNPNSPLHF,TGTGCCAGCAGCTTCCCCAATCCTAATTCACCCCTCCACTTT
TRBJ2-7,.,TRBV29-1,.,CSVVMGATYEQYF,TGCAGCGTTGTAATGGGAGCGACATACGAGCAGTACTTC
TRBJ1-1,.,TRBV6-1,.,CASSEAGGSTEAFF,TGTGCCAGCAGTGAAGCTGGGGGCAGTACTGAAGCTTTCTTT
TRBJ2-2,.,TRBV18,TRBD1,CASSTSGTGATGELFF,TGTGCCAGCTCAACATCCGGGACAGGGGCCACCGGGGAGCTGTTTTTT